These T cell receptor beta chains were read from a single sample in a study of cytomegalovirus exposure and HLA in healthy donors. The table came from immunoSEQ multiplex PCR; TCRdb's copy has only in-frame clones and leaves some out. The data hold 150,000 to 200,000 clones, with 68% observed a single time. The specimen sequenced was PBMCs. The source of these receptors is a young woman in good health and CMV-seropositive. Both conserved end residues are part of each CDR3. The D gene is left open where the match is weak. Rows give clone size only sometimes, using once, few, many, or a class for an expanded clone.

D gene	CDR3 length	V gene	clone size	J gene	CDR3 protein	CDR3 DNA
TRBD1	15	TRBV6-5	NA	TRBJ2-2	CASSRWTGQYGELFF	TGTGCCAGCAGTAGGTGGACAGGCCAGTACGGGGAGCTGTTTTTT
TRBD2	17	TRBV27	NA	TRBJ2-3	CASSLYGLAGLADTQYF	TGTGCCAGCAGTTTATATGGACTAGCGGGGTTGGCAGATACGCAGTATTTT
NA	17	TRBV21-1	NA	TRBJ1-1	CASSPHPGQGQNPEAFF	TGTGCCAGCAGCCCTCACCCAGGACAGGGGCAAAATCCTGAAGCTTTCTTT
TRBD2	20	TRBV28	few	TRBJ2-1	CASSFFQETGTSFLVNEQFF	TGTGCCAGCAGTTTTTTTCAGGAGACCGGGACTAGCTTTTTGGTCAATGAGCAGTTCTTC
TRBD1	17	TRBV6-1	NA	TRBJ2-6	CASSAGTGSSGANVLTF	TGTGCCAGCAGTGCCGGGACAGGGAGCTCTGGGGCCAACGTCCTGACTTTC
TRBD1	12	TRBV12-5	few	TRBJ1-1	CASAEQGTSSFF	TGTGCTAGTGCCGAACAGGGGACTTCTTCTTTCTTT
TRBD2	16	TRBV6-5	NA	TRBJ2-7	CASSYSGTSGSYEQYF	TGTGCCAGCAGTTACTCGGGGACTAGCGGTAGTTACGAGCAGTACTTC
NA	11	TRBV5-6	NA	TRBJ1-1	CASSLGLEAFF	TGTGCCAGCAGCTTGGGGCTTGAAGCTTTCTTT
NA	12	TRBV19	NA	TRBJ1-1	CASSNKGTEAFF	TGTGCCAGTAGTAATAAGGGGACTGAAGCTTTCTTT
TRBD1	17	TRBV18	NA	TRBJ2-3	CASSPFGTGETTDTQYF	TGTGCCAGCTCACCCTTTGGGACAGGCGAAACCACAGATACGCAGTATTTT
TRBD2	14	TRBV30	NA	TRBJ2-1	CAWSHNGGVSEQFF	TGTGCCTGGAGTCACAACGGGGGGGTAAGTGAGCAGTTCTTC
NA	16	TRBV2	NA	TRBJ1-3	CASSVPDIHSGNTIYF	TGTGCCAGCAGTGTTCCCGACATTCACTCTGGAAACACCATATATTTT
TRBD2	14	TRBV9	NA	TRBJ2-5	CASSVEMGGETQYF	TGTGCCAGCAGCGTAGAGATGGGGGGGGAGACCCAGTACTTC
NA	14	TRBV11-2	NA	TRBJ2-7	CASSIVGSSYEQYF	TGTGCCAGCAGCATCGTCGGGAGCTCCTACGAGCAGTACTTC
NA	16	TRBV27	NA	TRBJ2-2	CARRGLRKGGTGELFF	TGTGCCAGGCGGGGCCTCAGAAAGGGTGGCACCGGGGAGCTGTTTTTT
TRBD2	13	TRBV7-9	few	TRBJ2-3	CASQAGGTDTQYF	TGTGCCAGCCAAGCGGGAGGCACAGATACGCAGTATTTT
NA	16	TRBV5-6	few	TRBJ1-1	CASSFLRDFTNTEAFF	TGTGCCAGCAGCTTTCTCAGGGACTTTACGAACACTGAAGCTTTCTTT
NA	13	TRBV27	NA	TRBJ2-5	CASSLDSQETQYF	TGTGCCAGCAGTTTAGACAGTCAAGAGACCCAGTACTTC
TRBD2	15	TRBV7-9	NA	TRBJ2-1	CASSSRTSGGNEQFF	TGTGCCAGCAGCTCTCGGACTAGCGGGGGGAATGAGCAGTTCTTC
NA	14	TRBV9	NA	TRBJ1-1	CASSVGLMNTEAFF	TGTGCCAGCAGCGTAGGACTTATGAACACTGAAGCTTTCTTT
TRBD2	18	TRBV9	few	TRBJ2-2	CASSFRLPGLAGTGELFF	TGTGCCAGCAGCTTTAGACTCCCGGGACTAGCGGGAACCGGGGAGCTGTTTTTT
NA	17	TRBV4-2	NA	TRBJ2-1	CASSQDPNRAPYNEQFF	TGTGCCAGCAGCCAAGACCCAAACAGGGCCCCCTACAATGAGCAGTTCTTC
TRBD1	15	TRBV19	once	TRBJ1-1	CASSIGQGAQSEAFF	TGTGCCAGTAGTATAGGTCAGGGGGCGCAAAGTGAAGCTTTCTTT
NA	14	TRBV19	few	TRBJ1-5	CASSPSPGNQPQHF	TGTGCCAGTAGTCCGAGCCCCGGCAATCAGCCCCAGCATTTT
NA	15	TRBV5-1	once	TRBJ2-7	CASSNEVRGAYEQYF	TGCGCCAGCAGCAACGAGGTCCGGGGAGCCTACGAGCAGTACTTC
TRBD1	13	TRBV5-1	few	TRBJ1-2	CASSLEGANGYTF	TGCGCCAGCAGCTTGGAGGGGGCGAACGGCTACACCTTC
NA	12	TRBV7-9	NA	TRBJ1-3	CASSFEGNTIYF	TGTGCCAGCAGCTTTGAGGGAAACACCATATATTTT
NA	16	TRBV7-6	NA	TRBJ1-6	CASSPGEGSYNSPLHF	TGTGCCAGCAGCCCCGGAGAGGGTTCCTATAATTCACCCCTCCACTTT
TRBD2	14	TRBV28	few	TRBJ2-3	CASGGLADTDTQYF	TGTGCCAGCGGGGGACTAGCGGACACAGATACGCAGTATTTT
TRBD1	13	TRBV2	NA	TRBJ2-7	CASNGDRTYEQCF	TGTGCCAGCAATGGGGACAGGACCTACGAGCAGTGCTTC
NA	15	TRBV9	NA	TRBJ2-1	CASSVVSQGGYEQFF	TGTGCCAGCAGCGTAGTGTCACAGGGGGGGTATGAGCAGTTCTTC
TRBD1	16	TRBV2	NA	TRBJ2-3	CASSDMTGMRMDTQYF	TGTGCCAGCAGTGACATGACAGGGATGAGGATGGATACGCAGTATTTT
TRBD1	16	TRBV7-8	NA	TRBJ2-7	CASSLRTGFESYEQYF	TGTGCCAGCAGCCTCCGGACAGGGTTTGAGTCTTACGAGCAGTACTTC
NA	12	TRBV15	NA	TRBJ1-2	CATSSALDGYTF	TGTGCCACCAGCAGCGCCTTAGATGGCTACACCTTC
NA	14	TRBV7-9	NA	TRBJ2-7	CASIESGRNYEQYF	TGTGCCAGCATAGAATCCGGGAGAAACTACGAGCAGTACTTC
TRBD1	12	TRBV30	NA	TRBJ1-2	CAWDRASDGYTF	TGTGCCTGGGACAGGGCAAGTGATGGCTACACCTTC
TRBD1	21	TRBV12-5	few	TRBJ2-3	CASGLLHRGLRPGGITDTQYF	TGTGCTAGTGGTTTGCTTCACAGGGGGCTGAGGCCCGGAGGGATCACAGATACGCAGTATTTT
TRBD1	13	TRBV7-2	NA	TRBJ1-5	CASSSDRDQPQHF	TGTGCCAGCAGCTCTGACAGGGATCAGCCCCAGCATTTT
TRBD2	14	TRBV19	few	TRBJ2-1	CASTASGSNNEQFF	TGTGCCAGTACTGCTAGCGGGAGTAACAATGAGCAGTTCTTC
TRBD2	18	TRBV2	NA	TRBJ2-1	CASSESGLAGNTGNEQFF	TGTGCCAGCAGTGAATCGGGACTAGCGGGCAACACGGGGAATGAGCAGTTCTTC
TRBD1	16	TRBV9	NA	TRBJ2-5	CASSDRQGMVLETQYF	TGTGCCAGCAGCGACCGACAGGGGATGGTTCTGGAGACCCAGTACTTC
NA	11	TRBV29-1	NA	TRBJ2-7	CSVDKGGEQYF	TGCAGCGTTGACAAGGGAGGCGAGCAGTACTTC
TRBD1	14	TRBV6-5	NA	TRBJ2-1	CASSTGVGRSEQFF	TGTGCCAGCAGTACAGGGGTGGGTAGGAGTGAGCAGTTCTTC
NA	14	TRBV7-9	NA	TRBJ1-4	CASSHTGIAEKLFF	TGTGCCAGCAGCCATACAGGGATTGCTGAAAAACTGTTTTTT
TRBD1	15	TRBV5-1	NA	TRBJ2-5	CASSPGQRVQETQYF	TGCGCCAGCAGCCCGGGACAGCGCGTGCAAGAGACCCAGTACTTC
TRBD1	16	TRBV19	NA	TRBJ1-2	CASTRFGQGNYYGYTF	TGTGCCAGTACCCGATTCGGACAGGGCAATTACTATGGCTACACCTTC
TRBD1	15	TRBV14	NA	TRBJ2-7	CASSQFGTGTPEQYF	TGTGCCAGCAGCCAATTCGGGACAGGGACACCCGAGCAGTACTTC
NA	15	TRBV6-5	NA	TRBJ1-6	CASSYTSGYNSPLHF	TGTGCCAGCAGTTACACTTCAGGATATAATTCACCCCTCCACTTT
TRBD2	12	TRBV2	NA	TRBJ2-7	CASSYGGDEQYF	TGTGCCAGCAGTTATGGGGGGGACGAGCAGTACTTC
NA	10	TRBV2	few	TRBJ1-4	CASSEELVFF	TGTGCCAGCAGTGAAGAACTCGTGTTTTTT
TRBD2	15	TRBV7-2	NA	TRBJ2-1	CASSLASGGYNEQFF	TGTGCCAGCAGCTTAGCTAGCGGGGGGTATAATGAGCAGTTCTTC
NA	14	TRBV30	NA	TRBJ1-4	CAWSPGTHNEKLFF	TGTGCCTGGAGTCCCGGGACACACAATGAAAAACTGTTTTTT
NA	15	TRBV5-6	NA	TRBJ1-1	CASSLRLSGVAEAFF	TGTGCCAGCAGCTTGAGATTGTCAGGGGTCGCTGAAGCTTTCTTT
TRBD1	15	TRBV9	NA	TRBJ1-5	CASTRTGESNQPQHF	TGTGCCAGCACCAGGACAGGGGAGAGCAATCAGCCCCAGCATTTT
TRBD1	14	TRBV7-3	NA	TRBJ1-2	CASSLTAGGYGYTF	TGTGCCAGCAGCTTAACGGCAGGGGGTTATGGCTACACCTTC
NA	15	TRBV4-1	NA	TRBJ1-5	CASSPGAGLSQPQHF	TGCGCCAGCAGCCCTGGAGCAGGGTTAAGTCAGCCCCAGCATTTT
NA	11	TRBV30	NA	TRBJ2-3	CAWSDLNTQYF	TGTGCCTGGAGTGATTTAAATACGCAGTATTTT
NA	14	TRBV7-6	few	TRBJ2-7	CASSLETAHHEQYF	TGTGCCAGCAGCTTAGAAACAGCTCACCACGAGCAGTACTTC